These 27 T cell receptor beta chains came from one sample sequenced in a study of shared clonotypes between healthy human individuals. Here immunoSEQ multiplex PCR was the method, and the copy in TCRdb shows in-frame clones only, minus some. Seen here are 950,000 to 1,300,000 clones, roughly 80% observed once, and the top ten hold approximately 1.5%. Sequenced input: memory CD4+ T cells sorted from blood. Subset reported: CD45RA-negative fraction. Receptor source: a man aged 18 to 29 in good health.

The chain combines TRBV7-2 with TRBJ2-1; no reliable D call. Trimming shortened V by 7 bases and J by 0 bases, and 10 bases separated the two germline ends. Germline CDR1 SGHTA, CDR2 FQGNSA. The CDR3 loop spans 14 amino acids. The CDR3 is CASTSPTSYNEQFF. For the CDR3, the DNA is TGTGCCAGCACCTCTCCGACCTCCTACAATGAGCAGTTCTTC.

This clone was found once. Other nucleotide sequences in the sample specify the same CDR3. Here the CDR3 reads CSVGDSNQPQHF. The CDR3 nucleotides read TGCAGCGTTGGGGACAGCAATCAGCCCCAGCATTTT. V gene TRBV29-1 combines with J gene TRBJ1-5, with D possibly TRBD1 on 5 matching bases. V lost 4 bases to trimming and J lost 1 base, with 5 bases between them. The CDR3 totals 12 residues. The germline V gene has CDR1 SQVTM and CDR2 ANQGSEA.

The chain has TRBV10-3 and TRBJ2-1; D not resolved. The CDR3 is 13 residues long. V was pared by 11 bases and J by 8 bases, with 19 bases between. Germline V gives CDR1 ENHRY, CDR2 SYGVKD. The CDR3 bases are TGTGCCGTCTGCTCTCCCCCTACATATGAGCAGTTCTTC. It specifies CAVCSPPTYEQFF.

The J gene is TRBJ2-1, the V gene TRBV5-1, with unresolved D. This CDR3 has 14 residues. Per germline, CDR1 SGHRS and CDR2 YFSETQ. The V end lost 6 bases, the J end lost 5 bases, and 15 bases lay between the germline ends. The CDR3 protein is CASTPTAVHNEQFF. CDR3 DNA: TGCGCCAGCACCCCTACGGCTGTCCACAATGAGCAGTTCTTC.

This clone was counted at least ten times. Other DNA variants within this sample encode the same CDR3. The chain has TRBV11-2 and TRBJ1-2; TRBD1 might be the D (5 bases). V was cut by 0 bases and J by 8 bases, with 13 bases left in between. Germline assignment: CDR1 SGHAT and CDR2 FQNNGV. The CDR3 has 14 residues. The CDR3 coding sequence is TGTGCCAGCAGCTTAGATCGAGGAGGGGTAGGCTACACCTTC. It translates to CASSLDRGGVGYTF.

The rearrangement uses TRBV19 and TRBJ2-7; 7 positions agree with TRBD1. This CDR3 has 15 amino acids. Germline assignment: CDR1 LNHDA and CDR2 SQIVND (reference sequence). The trim removed 2 bases at V and 0 bases at J, leaving 4 bases unmatched. The CDR3 reads CASSIRGDSSYEQYF. The CDR3 nucleotides are TGTGCCAGTAGTATAAGAGGGGACAGCTCCTACGAGCAGTACTTC.

Only one count was recorded for this clone. The chain joins TRBV6-5 to TRBJ1-2, with D tentatively TRBD1 (5 bases). V was trimmed by 10 bases and J by 2 bases, leaving 17 bases between them. This CDR3 has 14 amino acids. CDR1 and CDR2 (germline): MNHEY, SVGAGI. Here the CDR3 DNA reads TGTGCCACTAACGGATTTGGGGGAAACTATGGCTACACCTTC. Encoded protein: CATNGFGGNYGYTF.

For this clone: A much larger clone lies a single base off, so this may be a read error. The J gene is TRBJ2-5, the V gene TRBV4-2; D gene ambiguous. Germline lookup yields CDR1 LGHNA and CDR2 YNFKEQ. V was trimmed by 4 bases and J by 2 bases, leaving 2 bases between them. CDR3 size: 11 residues. CDR3 sequence (DNA): TGTGCCAGCAGCCTTCAAGAGACCCAGTACTTC. It yields the protein CASSLQETQYF.

This clone was counted at least ten times. This sequence joins TRBV7-8 and TRBJ2-2; D not certain. CDR3 size: 15 residues. Trimming took off 6 bases at V and 0 bases at J, with 11 bases between the two ends. The germline gives CDR1 SGHVS, CDR2 FQNEAQ. CDR3: CASSPRASNTGELFF. The CDR3 nucleotides are TGTGCCAGCAGTCCCCGGGCCTCGAACACCGGGGAGCTGTTTTTT.

This clone was observed a few times. The chain uses TRBV30 and TRBJ1-4; the D is unclear. This CDR3 has 13 amino acids. V lost 8 bases and J 6 bases, leaving 16 bases between the germline ends. Germline V gives CDR1 GTSNPN, CDR2 SVGIG (reference sequence). The chain's CDR3 is CAGKRASDEKLFF. The CDR3 region has the DNA TGTGCCGGAAAACGGGCCTCGGATGAAAAACTGTTTTTT.

The chain uses TRBV19 and TRBJ2-6; tentative D call: TRBD1 (6 bases). V was pared by 7 bases and J by 4 bases, with 14 bases between. The CDR3 is made up of 15 amino acids. CDR1 is LNHDA, CDR2 SQIVND, per germline (reference sequence). The CDR3 nucleotides read TGTGCCAGTAACCACAGGGCCACCGGGGCCAACGTCCTGACTTTC. It yields the protein CASNHRATGANVLTF.

V usage is TRBV6-1 and J usage is TRBJ2-7; 10 nucleotides match TRBD1. This CDR3 is built from 14 residues. Per germline, CDR1 MNHNS and CDR2 SASEGT. Germline trimming cut 6 bases from V and 3 bases from J; bases unmatched to any gene: 5. In nucleotides, the CDR3 is TGTGCCAGCAGAGCGGGACAGGGGAACTACGAGCAGTACTTC. Protein product: CASRAGQGNYEQYF.

The chain has TRBV6-1 and TRBJ1-4, with D maybe TRBD1 (6 bases). V shed 2 bases and J shed 0 bases, with 16 bases lying between them. Per the germline V gene, CDR1 is MNHNS and CDR2 is SASEGT. The CDR3 extends over 18 amino acids. In DNA form, the CDR3 reads TGTGCCAGCAGTGAACGGGCTTATGGGGGCGCAACTAATGAAAAACTGTTTTTT. The encoded protein is CASSERAYGGATNEKLFF.

The gene calls are TRBV5-6 and TRBJ1-2; D ambiguous. In germline, CDR1 is SGHDT, CDR2 YYEEEE. Trimming removed 1 base at V and 5 bases at J, with 9 bases between. The length of the CDR3 is 13 residues. This CDR3 reads CASSLMDPYGYTF. The CDR3 DNA reads TGTGCCAGCAGCTTGATGGATCCGTATGGCTACACCTTC.

This chain uses TRBV6-5 with TRBJ2-7, with 8 bases aligning to TRBD2. After removal of 6 bases from V and 0 bases from J, the junction contained 4 bases not matched to a gene. The CDR3 consists of 14 residues. Germline V CDR1 and CDR2: MNHEY, SVGAGI. CDR3 DNA: TGTGCCAGCAGCCCCGGACTAGCCTCCTACGAGCAGTACTTC. It is translated as CASSPGLASYEQYF.

The chain has TRBV2 and TRBJ1-2, with D possibly matching TRBD1 (6 bases). The CDR3 has 15 residues. Trimming shortened V by 2 bases and J by 2 bases, and 12 bases separated the two germline ends. Germline V CDR1 and CDR2: SNHLY, FYNNEI. The CDR3 loop is CASSEISGGNYGYTF. The CDR3 DNA is TGTGCCAGCAGTGAAATATCGGGGGGCAACTATGGCTACACCTTC.

This clone is categorized as medium-sized (0.01 to 0.1%). The chain couples TRBV6-5 to TRBJ1-6; 7 nucleotides match TRBD1. Germline CDR1 reads MNHEY; CDR2 reads SVGAGI. V trimming: 2 bases; J trimming: 10 bases; junction bases outside the gene matches: 8. CDR3 length equals 15 residues. The CDR3, as DNA: TGTGCCAGCAGTTACGATCAGGGGGAGTGGTCACCCCTCCACTTT. Residues: CASSYDQGEWSPLHF.

In its sample, this clone was seen many times. The rearrangement joins TRBV4-1 to TRBJ2-6; a possible D gene is TRBD2 (5 bases). The CDR3 contains 16 residues. The V gene lost 9 bases and the J gene lost 4 bases, with 19 bases spanning the gap. The germline V gene encodes CDR1 MGHRA and CDR2 YSYEKL. CDR3 DNA sequence: TGCGCCAGTTCACGAGGTGGACTCACCGGGGCCAACGTCCTGACTTTC. Its protein product is CASSRGGLTGANVLTF.

V and J are TRBV28 and TRBJ2-7; TRBD1 or TRBD2 may be the D gene (5 bases each). The CDR3 is 15 amino acids. Germline assignment: CDR1 MDHEN and CDR2 SYDVKM. Trimming stripped 6 bases from V and 1 base from J, with 16 bases between. CDR3 bases: TGTGCCAGCAGGAAAAACCGGGGACGGTCCTACGAGCAGTACTTC. This sequence encodes CASRKNRGRSYEQYF.

The CDR3 sequence: CASSITGGPTDTQYF. In nucleotides, the CDR3 is TGTGCCAGTAGTATCACGGGGGGGCCCACAGATACGCAGTATTTT. V gene TRBV19 combines with J gene TRBJ2-3; 8 bases fit TRBD2. Germline-derived CDR1 and CDR2 are LNHDA and SQIVND (reference sequence). V shed 3 bases, J shed 2 bases, and the junction held 4 bases outside the gene matches. The CDR3 spans 15 residues.

J is TRBJ2-5 and V is TRBV6-5; D is perhaps TRBD1 (5 bases). Deletions cut 6 bases from V and 2 bases from J, with 10 bases between. Germline CDR1 reads MNHEY; CDR2 reads SVGAGI. The CDR3 is 13 residues long. The CDR3 sequence: CASRQHRQETQYF. The CDR3 nucleotides are TGTGCCAGCAGGCAGCACAGGCAAGAGACCCAGTACTTC.

The V call is TRBV5-1, the J call TRBJ1-3, with 8 bases matching TRBD1. V lost 5 bases and J lost 4; bases outside the gene matches: 8. CDR1 and CDR2 (germline): SGHRS, YFSETQ. This CDR3 comprises 15 residues. The CDR3 reads CASREGQEGGNTIYF. CDR3 DNA sequence: TGCGCCAGCAGAGAGGGACAGGAAGGGGGAAACACCATATATTTT.

The chain carries TRBV15 and TRBJ1-5; tentative D call: TRBD1 (5 bases). V was trimmed by 0 bases and J by 5 bases, leaving 14 bases between them. The CDR3 length is 16 residues. The germline CDR1 and CDR2 sequences are LNHNV and YYDKDF (reference sequence). This CDR3 reads CATSRDGRGGYQPQHF. The DNA for the CDR3 is TGTGCCACCAGCAGAGATGGGCGGGGGGGGTATCAGCCCCAGCATTTT.

The chain links TRBV4-1 to TRBJ2-3; 8 positions agree with TRBD2. There are 15 residues in the CDR3. V lost 4 bases to trimming and J lost 4 bases; unmatched junction nucleotides: 7. CDR1 and CDR2 (germline): MGHRA, YSYEKL. The DNA for the CDR3 is TGCGCCAGCAGCCGCCCGGGACTAGGAGCAGATACGCAGTATTTT. Its translation is CASSRPGLGADTQYF.

The chain employs TRBV18 and TRBJ2-2; 7 bases are shared with TRBD2. Germline-derived CDR1 and CDR2 are KGHSH and LQKENI. This CDR3 has 14 amino acids. J gave up 4 bases and V 10 bases, and 9 bases lay outside the gene matches. CDR3 amino acids: CAIAGDSRTGELFF. The CDR3 DNA sequence: TGTGCCATCGCGGGGGATAGCCGCACCGGGGAGCTGTTTTTT.

This clone came up many times. V gene TRBV29-1 combines with J gene TRBJ2-1, with a weak D call TRBD2 (5 bases). CDR1 is SQVTM, CDR2 ANQGSEA, per germline. CDR3 length equals 14 residues. Trimming removed 1 base at V and 8 bases at J, with 15 bases between. The chain's CDR3 is CSVEGVEVRDEQFF. As DNA, the CDR3 is TGCAGCGTTGAAGGAGTGGAGGTGCGTGATGAGCAGTTCTTC.

The rearrangement uses TRBV7-2 and TRBJ1-2; D uncertain. V was pared by 1 base and J by 0 bases, with 6 bases between. Germline V CDR1 and CDR2: SGHTA, FQGNSA. The CDR3 runs 14 residues. The CDR3 here is CASSLEAANYGYTF. Written as DNA, the CDR3 is TGTGCCAGCAGCTTAGAGGCAGCTAACTATGGCTACACCTTC.